This is a list of T cell receptor beta chains from one sample in a study of OX40 agonist ivuxolimab in advanced cancers. Only in-frame clones appear in the TCRdb table, and some are missing; sequencing was by immunoSEQ multiplex PCR. Of some 39,000 clones in the sample, about 89% were seen once. The sample consisted of CD4+ or CD8+ T cells sorted from blood, taken in a trial of the OX40 agonist ivuxolimab. The source is an adult with an advanced solid tumor such as melanoma, head and neck, liver or kidney cancer. Each CDR3 is given with its conserved first and last residue. The D gene is left open where the match is weak. Clone size is given for some rows only: seen once, a few or many times, or a class if the clone is expanded.

few	TRBJ1-2	-	TRBV7-9	TGTGCCAGCAGCCTAGGCGGGGGCGGCTACACCTTC	CASSLGGGGYTF
-	TRBJ2-7	TRBD2	TRBV4-2	TGTGCCAGCAGCCATGGGACTAGCGGGAGGGCCGACGAGCAGTACTTC	CASSHGTSGRADEQYF
-	TRBJ2-5	-	TRBV7-3	TGTGCCAGCAGCTTAACGGGACCTCAAGAGACCCAGTACTTC	CASSLTGPQETQYF
-	TRBJ1-4	-	TRBV11-3	TGTGCCAGCAGCCCTCCCGGGGATGAAAAACTGTTTTTT	CASSPPGDEKLFF
few	TRBJ2-7	TRBD1	TRBV9	TGTGCCAGCAGCCCTTGGGACAGCACCTACGAGCAGTACTTC	CASSPWDSTYEQYF
-	TRBJ1-6	-	TRBV6-5	TGTGCCAGCAGTTACCGTAATAATTCACCCCTCCACTTT	CASSYRNNSPLHF
-	TRBJ1-2	-	TRBV6-6	TGTGCCAGCAGTTATTCTTCGGGTTCCAAGGGTGGCTACACCTTC	CASSYSSGSKGGYTF
-	TRBJ1-1	-	TRBV5-6	TGTGCCAGCAGCTTATTCCCCGGGACGAACTTCAACACTGAAGCTTTCTTT	CASSLFPGTNFNTEAFF
-	TRBJ2-2	TRBD2	TRBV5-5	TGTGCCAGCAGCTTCCGACTAGCGGGAGGGGACACCGGGGAGCTGTTTTTT	CASSFRLAGGDTGELFF
once	TRBJ2-7	-	TRBV2	TGTGCCAGCACTCGGGGACATTTGGGAGAGCAGTACTTC	CASTRGHLGEQYF
-	TRBJ2-7	-	TRBV6-5	TGTGCCAGCAACCGTGGACACCCGAGCTCCTACGAGCAGTACTTC	CASNRGHPSSYEQYF
-	TRBJ2-7	TRBD1	TRBV2	TGTGCCAGCAGCGATAACTTCAGGGGGCGAGAACGTAACGAGCAGTACTTC	CASSDNFRGRERNEQYF
-	TRBJ2-3	TRBD1	TRBV11-3	TGTGCCAGCAGCTCACAGGAGGGGACAGGTTGGGGGGCAGATACGCAGTATTTT	CASSSQEGTGWGADTQYF
-	TRBJ2-7	-	TRBV9	TGTGCCAGCAGCGGTATCGGACTGCCCTACGAGCAGTACTTC	CASSGIGLPYEQYF
-	TRBJ1-1	-	TRBV10-1	TGCGCCAGCAGTGGGGGTCGGGGGTCCAACACTGAAGCTTTCTTT	CASSGGRGSNTEAFF
once	TRBJ2-6	-	TRBV23-1	TGCGCCAGGGGGCCTTATACAGGCAGTGGGGCCAACGTCCTGACTTTC	CARGPYTGSGANVLTF
-	TRBJ1-2	-	TRBV7-9	TGTGCCAGCAGCTTGGGGACGATCTCCGGCTACACCTTC	CASSLGTISGYTF
-	TRBJ1-2	-	TRBV10-3	TGTGCCATCAGAGTATTGGCGGGGGCGGCTAACTATGGCTACACCTTC	CAIRVLAGAANYGYTF
-	TRBJ2-7	-	TRBV2	TGTGCCAGCAGTGTTGGGCACGAGCAGTACTTC	CASSVGHEQYF
-	TRBJ2-7	-	TRBV4-1	TGCGCCAGCAGCCACCGGCCTAATACCGGGTACTACGGCGAGCAGTACTTC	CASSHRPNTGYYGEQYF
-	TRBJ2-5	-	TRBV7-9	TGTGCCAGCAGCTCCCAAGAGACCCAGTACTTC	CASSSQETQYF
-	TRBJ2-3	TRBD2	TRBV29-1	TGCAGCGGGACTAGCGGCGTTCTTCCGGATTTT	CSGTSGVLPDF
-	TRBJ2-1	TRBD2	TRBV29-1	TGCAGCGTGAGTCGACTAGCGGGGGACTACAATGAGCAGTTCTTC	CSVSRLAGDYNEQFF
-	TRBJ2-3	TRBD2	TRBV18	TGTGCCAGCTCACGGACTAGCTTGGGCACAGATACGCAGTATTTT	CASSRTSLGTDTQYF
-	TRBJ2-7	-	TRBV27	TGTGCCAGCGGCCGCGGGGCGTCCTACGAGCAGTACTTC	CASGRGASYEQYF
-	TRBJ1-2	-	TRBV11-3	TGTGCCAGCAGCTTAATAGGGGAAGGCTACACCTTC	CASSLIGEGYTF
once	TRBJ1-2	-	TRBV30	TGTGCCTGGAGATCACAAAACTATGGCTACACCTTC	CAWRSQNYGYTF
-	TRBJ2-7	-	TRBV11-2	TGTGCCAGCAGCTTAATAGACGGGAGTCCCGAGCAGTACTTC	CASSLIDGSPEQYF
-	TRBJ2-7	TRBD2	TRBV7-3	TGTGCCAGCAGCTTAAAACCTCTAAGTTGCGCGGGAAGCGGGAGTTCCTCGACTACCTACGAGCAGTACTTC	CASSLKPLSCAGSGSSSTTYEQYF
-	TRBJ2-4	-	TRBV2	TGTGCCAGCAGTCAAGATGGGACCGCATCTGCCAAAAACATTCAGTACTTC	CASSQDGTASAKNIQYF
-	TRBJ2-7	TRBD2	TRBV6-5	TGTGCCAGCAGTTACGGGACTAGCGGGAAGAACGAGCAGTACTTC	CASSYGTSGKNEQYF